This TCR beta chain was captured by sequencing in a study of blood T cell repertoires in COVID-19. CDR1 is SQVTM, CDR2 ANQGSEA, per germline. The CDR3 covers 15 residues. V dropped 7 bases and J dropped 1 base, with 19 bases sitting between them. Original analysis: Amplified reference gene primers provided the basis for estimating nucleated cell counts. This table comes from immunoSEQ multiplex PCR, and its TCRdb copy is limited to in-frame clones, with some not included. D and trimming come from the DNA, and the V and J calls and clone size come from that table. Of more than 150,000 clones in the sample, around 90% were seen once.

J is TRBJ1-1 and V is TRBV29-1, with a tentative D call TRBD1 (5 bases). This receptor was obtained from a woman in her thirties who had recovered from COVID-19. Sequencing used PBMCs or T cells enriched from blood (not recorded which). The CDR3 loop reads CSADLNGQGNTEAFF. The CDR3 DNA follows: TGCAGCGCTGACTTAAACGGGCAGGGGAACACTGAAGCTTTCTTT.